The 23 T cell receptor beta chains below come from one sample, sequenced in a study of identical twins. A single record per CDR3 protein comes from TCRdb applying MiXCR to the 5' RACE reads. The top ten clones hold around 1.5% of a sample with nearly 900,000 distinct CDR3 sequences, roughly an eighth of them seen once. The data also belong to a second study, concerning yellow fever vaccine responses in identical twins.

Material for sequencing was PBMCs. These TCRs come from a woman between 18 and 29 years old in good health.

This clonotype turned up a few times. The gene calls are TRBV4-1 and TRBJ1-1; tentative D call: TRBD1 (5 bases). This CDR3 has 15 amino acids. CDR1 and CDR2 from the germline V gene are MGHRA and YSYEKL. V dropped 1 base and J dropped 3 bases, with 12 bases sitting between them. This chain's CDR3 is CASSQAQGLDTEAFF. CDR3 nucleotides: TGCGCCAGCAGCCAAGCGCAGGGTCTGGACACTGAAGCTTTCTTT.

J is TRBJ2-1 and V is TRBV7-7; 8 positions agree with TRBD2. The germline V gene encodes CDR1 SSHAT and CDR2 FNYEAQ (reference sequence). This CDR3 region has 17 residues. V was clipped by 5 bases and J by 6 bases; unmatched bases: 15. DNA for the CDR3: TGTGCCAGCAGCCCGCTAGGGGGGGGGACTAGTGGCAATGAGCAGTTCTTC. It is translated as CASSPLGGGTSGNEQFF.

This chain connects TRBV5-1 to TRBJ2-3; D ambiguous. The V end was cut by 4 bases, the J end by 1 base, with 16 bases between. The germline V gene encodes CDR1 SGHRS and CDR2 YFSETQ. This CDR3 contains 16 residues. DNA for the CDR3: TGCGCCAGCAGCCCTGGAGTGGCTATGCGCACAGATACGCAGTATTTT. Residues: CASSPGVAMRTDTQYF.

The rearrangement uses TRBV24-1 and TRBJ1-1; TRBD1 is a possible D gene (5 bases). Germline CDR1 and CDR2: KGHDR and SFDVKD. V lost 2 bases and J lost 1, with 10 bases in between. The CDR3 contains 15 residues. CDR3 protein: CATSDSGTANTEAFF. Here the CDR3 DNA reads TGTGCCACCAGTGATTCCGGGACCGCGAACACTGAAGCTTTCTTT.

V and J are TRBV12-3 or TRBV12-4 and TRBJ2-2, with 7 bases identical to TRBD2. Unmatched junction bases numbered 16, after V lost 7 bases and J lost 5 bases. The CDR3 loop spans 17 amino acids. In DNA, the CDR3 is TGTGCCAGCAAGCCTCTAGAGCGGGGAGCGGTAACCGGGGAGCTGTTTTTT. This encodes CASKPLERGAVTGELFF.

This clonotype was picked up a small number of times. An end of the junction does not agree with germline; a read error may underlie this. The V gene is TRBV6-1, the J gene TRBJ2-3; 8 nucleotides line up with TRBD2. Germline CDR1 reads MNHNS; CDR2 reads SASEGT. This CDR3 region has 15 residues. CDR3 in DNA: TGTGCCAGCAGTAAAGCGGGACTAGGAATCAATACGCAGTATTTT. Residues: CASSKAGLGINTQYF.

The table lists this clonotype with a few counts. The junction shows a germline mismatch at one end, possibly a read error. J is TRBJ2-1 and V is TRBV3-1; D call uncertain. Germline CDR1 reads LGHDT; CDR2 reads YNNKEL (reference sequence). CDR3 length: 10 residues. CDR3 sequence (DNA): TGTGCCAGCAGCCAAGGTAGCCTTTACTTC. Its translation is CASSQGSLYF.

This clonotype was detected a few times. The V and J genes are TRBV6-1 and TRBJ2-5, with D perhaps matching TRBD2 (6 bases). Germline lookup yields CDR1 MNHNS and CDR2 SASEGT. This CDR3 is 15 amino acids long. The V end was cut by 3 bases, the J end by 2 bases, with 13 bases between. CDR3 in DNA: TGTGCCAGCAGTGAGGGGGGACGTAGTCAAGAGACCCAGTACTTC. Protein: CASSEGGRSQETQYF.

This clonotype was recorded a few times. The V and J genes are TRBV6-2 or TRBV6-3 and TRBJ2-7; TRBD2 matches at 11 bases. Trimming cost V 7 bases and J 4 bases; bases outside gene matches: 3. CDR1 and CDR2 (germline): MNHEY, SVGEGT. The CDR3 spans 13 residues. CDR3 amino acids: CASTSSGRYEQYF. In DNA form, the CDR3 reads TGTGCCAGCACTTCTAGCGGGAGGTACGAGCAGTACTTC.

The chain carries TRBV15 and TRBJ2-1; D perhaps matches TRBD2 (5 bases). The length of the CDR3 is 12 residues. Germline V gene data show CDR1 as LNHNV and CDR2 as YYDKDF (reference sequence). Trimming took off 5 bases at V and 8 bases at J, with 10 bases between the two ends. This chain's CDR3 is CATSLAADEQFF. The CDR3 DNA follows: TGTGCCACCAGCCTGGCAGCGGATGAGCAGTTCTTC.

This clonotype has a handful of counts. The V gene is TRBV10-3, the J gene TRBJ2-1, with TRBD2 matching over 11 bases. The V segment lost 6 bases and the J segment 3 bases; nucleotides outside the gene matches: 4. The CDR3 contains 15 residues. Germline CDR1 and CDR2: ENHRY and SYGVKD. CDR3 loop: CAIRTGLADYNEQFF. The CDR3 DNA is TGTGCCATCAGGACGGGACTAGCGGACTACAATGAGCAGTTCTTC.

This clonotype was found a few times. The genes are TRBV28 and TRBJ2-3; 9 bases are a match to TRBD1. CDR3 length: 14 amino acids. The ends lost 3 bases at V and 5 bases at J; junction bases unmatched: 3. Germline V lookup: CDR1 MDHEN, CDR2 SYDVKM. CDR3 amino acids: CASSLDRGEDTQYF. The CDR3 nucleotides read TGTGCCAGCAGTTTGGACAGGGGTGAAGATACGCAGTATTTT.

There are a few counts of this clonotype. CDR3 sequence reads: CASSTRASDQETQYF. The DNA of the CDR3 is TGTGCCAGCAGCACCCGAGCTAGCGACCAAGAGACCCAGTACTTC. This rearrangement joins TRBV7-2 to TRBJ2-5, with D possibly TRBD2 on 6 matching bases. CDR1 and CDR2 from the germline V gene are SGHTA and FQGNSA. The CDR3 runs 15 residues. The V and J ends lost 5 bases and 0 bases respectively, with 13 bases between them. Full variable domain (remainder filled in from reference TRBV7-2 and TRBJ2-5): GAGVSQSPSNKVTEKGKDVELRCDPISGHTALYWYRQSLGQGLEFLIYFQGNSAPDKSGLPSDRFSAERTGGSVSTLTIQRTQQEDSAVYLCASSTRASDQETQYFGPGTRLLVL.

This clonotype was observed at least ten times. This chain uses TRBV20-1 with TRBJ2-3, with D perhaps TRBD2 (6 bases). Germline assignment: CDR1 DFQATT and CDR2 SNEGSKA (reference sequence). The CDR3 is made up of 16 amino acids. Trimming took off 0 bases at V and 1 base at J, with 14 bases between the two ends. The CDR3 DNA reads TGCAGTGCTAGAGATCTAGGGAGACTAGGCACAGATACGCAGTATTTT. Protein sequence: CSARDLGRLGTDTQYF.

The V gene is TRBV6-1, the J gene TRBJ2-1; a possible D gene is TRBD2 (7 bases). Germline V lookup: CDR1 MNHNS, CDR2 SASEGT. The CDR3 spans 14 residues. Trimming removed 10 bases at V and 9 bases at J, with 22 bases between. CDR3 sequence (DNA): TGTGCCACTACTCGGGGGGCCCGGCAGGGTGAGCAGTTCTTC. It is translated as CATTRGARQGEQFF.

The table lists this clonotype with a few counts. V usage is TRBV2 and J usage is TRBJ2-7, with 8 bases matching TRBD2. This CDR3 has 12 amino acids. J gave up 1 base and V 10 bases, and 3 bases lay outside the gene matches. CDR1 is SNHLY, CDR2 FYNNEI, per germline. DNA of the CDR3: TGTGCCACCAGCGGGAGATCCTACGAGCAGTACTTC. This codes for CATSGRSYEQYF.

V gene TRBV20-1 combines with J gene TRBJ2-1, with no clear D. The CDR3 loop spans 15 amino acids. With 4 bases removed from V and 7 bases from J, the gap between germline ends came to 20 bases. CDR1 and CDR2 (germline): DFQATT, SNEGSKA (reference sequence). The CDR3 reads CSAKKPDLVRNEQFF. The CDR3 DNA sequence: TGCAGTGCTAAGAAACCGGATCTAGTTAGGAATGAGCAGTTCTTC.

The chain combines TRBV6-5 with TRBJ1-1; maybe TRBD1 (5 bases). Germline V gives CDR1 MNHEY, CDR2 SVGAGI. CDR3 length: 13 residues. V gave up 0 bases and J gave up 10 bases, with 12 bases separating them. DNA of the CDR3: TGTGCCAGCAGTTACTCCGGGGGGTGGGGAGCTTTCTTT. This translates into CASSYSGGWGAFF.

The chain has TRBV28 and TRBJ2-5, with D possibly matching TRBD2 (6 bases). Germline CDR1 and CDR2: MDHEN and SYDVKM. The germline V and J ends were trimmed by 5 bases and 4 bases, with 17 bases remaining between them. The CDR3 is made up of 15 amino acids. CDR3 coding DNA: TGTGCCAGCAGTCCCCCCGAGGGAGGTGGAGAGACCCAGTACTTC. Residues: CASSPPEGGGETQYF.

A few counts support this clonotype. V gene TRBV24-1 combines with J gene TRBJ2-1; 11 bases line up with TRBD1. In germline, CDR1 is KGHDR, CDR2 SFDVKD. The J segment lost 7 bases and the V segment lost 4 bases, leaving 8 bases of the junction unmatched. The CDR3 is made up of 16 amino acids. CDR3 sequence: CATSDRGDRGWNEQFF. The CDR3 DNA is TGTGCCACCAGTGACCGGGGGGACAGGGGGTGGAATGAGCAGTTCTTC.

The V and J genes are TRBV14 and TRBJ2-1; TRBD1 matches at 9 bases. J lost 3 bases, V lost 5 bases, and 5 bases had no gene match. The germline gives CDR1 SGHDN, CDR2 FVKESK. The CDR3 sequence is 15 residues long. The CDR3 protein is CASSDGTGFYNEQFF. DNA of the CDR3: TGTGCCAGCAGCGACGGGACAGGGTTCTACAATGAGCAGTTCTTC.

This clonotype came up many times. V gene TRBV12-3 or TRBV12-4 combines with J gene TRBJ2-1; 10 nucleotides agree with TRBD2. V shed 5 bases and J 4 bases; nucleotides not matched to a gene: 5. The CDR3 runs to 15 residues. The CDR3 reads CASSPGTSVYNEQFF. The CDR3 bases are TGTGCCAGCAGTCCCGGGACTAGCGTGTACAATGAGCAGTTCTTC.

Only a few counts were recorded for this clonotype. The junction does not match germline at one end; this may be a read error. DNA of the CDR3: TGTGCCAGCAGCCTAGCGGGAGGGCCGATCGGGGAGCTGTTTTTT. This sequence encodes CASSLAGGPIGELFF. The chain combines TRBV7-6 with TRBJ2-2; TRBD2 matches at 12 bases. From germline, CDR1 is SGHVS and CDR2 FNYEAQ. The CDR3 runs 15 residues.